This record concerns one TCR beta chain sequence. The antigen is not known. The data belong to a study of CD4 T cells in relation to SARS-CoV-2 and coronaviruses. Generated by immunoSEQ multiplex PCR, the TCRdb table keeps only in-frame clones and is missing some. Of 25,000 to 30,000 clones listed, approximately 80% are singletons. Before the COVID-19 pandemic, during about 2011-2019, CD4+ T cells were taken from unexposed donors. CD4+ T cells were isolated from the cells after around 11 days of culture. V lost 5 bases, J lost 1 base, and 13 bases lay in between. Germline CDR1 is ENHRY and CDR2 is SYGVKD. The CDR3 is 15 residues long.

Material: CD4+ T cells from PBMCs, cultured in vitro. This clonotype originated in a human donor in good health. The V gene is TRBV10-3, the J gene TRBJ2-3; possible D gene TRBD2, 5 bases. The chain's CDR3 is CAISFSGGRTDTQYF. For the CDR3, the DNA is TGTGCCATCAGTTTTTCGGGCGGGCGCACAGATACGCAGTATTTT.